The 3 T cell receptor beta chains given below trace back to one sample, sequenced in a study of metastatic and nonmetastatic thyroid tumors. All patients reached thyroid surgery having received no treatment beforehand. TCRdb redid the clone calls on the PCR reads using MiXCR. The data show about 41,000 clones, around 24% seen once. The specimen sequenced was tumor tissue. The receptor set was obtained from a female donor with papillary thyroid cancer or a benign thyroid nodule (not recorded which). Some clones in this sample may be carry-over from other donors' samples.

The rearrangement links TRBV3-1 to TRBJ1-1, with D possibly being TRBD1 (5 bases). Germline-derived CDR1 and CDR2 are LGHDT and YNNKEL (reference sequence). This CDR3 is built from 13 residues. Trimming pared 1 base from V and 13 bases from J, leaving 16 bases between. CDR3 in amino acids: CASSQGYSGMVFF. The CDR3 DNA is TGTGCCAGCAGCCAAGGATATTCAGGGATGGTTTTCTTT.

This clone was counted at least ten times. The V and J genes are TRBV30 and TRBJ2-7, with 10 bases lining up with TRBD1. The CDR3 contains 11 residues. Trimming cost V 7 bases and J 7 bases; bases outside gene matches: 4. The V gene's germline CDR1 is GTSNPN and CDR2 SVGIG (reference sequence). The CDR3 is CALGQGGEQYF. The CDR3 region has the DNA TGTGCCTTAGGACAGGGGGGTGAGCAGTACTTC.

The chain recombines TRBV3-1 with TRBJ2-1; no clear D. Germline V gene sequence: CDR1 LGHDT, CDR2 YNNKEL (reference sequence). This CDR3 has 12 residues. Trimming removed 4 bases at V and 8 bases at J, with 9 bases between. CDR3 residues: CASSPGWDEQFF. The DNA for the CDR3 is TGTGCCAGCAGCCCCGGGTGGGATGAGCAGTTCTTC.